This TCR beta chain was documented in a study of T cells after yellow fever vaccination. About the study: Low-cell-number fractions were prepared with SMART-Seq v4 Ultra Low Input.

Researchers made TCR cDNA using 5'RACE template switching, and this step added a universal primer site and UMIs. TCRdb re-derived calls from the 5' RACE reads in MiXCR, one entry per CDR3 protein. The sample lists hundreds of thousands of distinct CDR3 sequences, roughly 8.7% seen once, with more than 15% in the top ten. The junction had 5 bases not matched to a gene; V was cut back by 0 bases and J by 3 bases. The CDR3 is 16 amino acids. The germline CDR1 and CDR2 sequences are MNHEY and SVGEGT. The sample holds a few counts of this clonotype. The sequencing used PBMCs, collected on the day of the first yellow fever vaccination. The chain joins TRBV6-2 or TRBV6-3 to TRBJ2-1; 7 nucleotides line up with TRBD1. This receptor was taken from a man aged 18 to 30 who received the YFV17D yellow fever vaccine. CDR3 region: CASSYSGDSLYNEQFF. CDR3 sequence (DNA): TGTGCCAGCAGTTACTCGGGGGACAGCCTCTACAATGAGCAGTTCTTC.